This T cell receptor (beta chain) was profiled in a study of shared clonotypes between healthy human individuals. Points from the study as a whole: Blood alone was sampled, and tissue repertoires likely differ. It was expected that sequencing depth would affect clonotype sharing among donors.

Details on this clone: Its antigen is unknown.

Sequencing was performed with immunoSEQ multiplex PCR; in TCRdb, only in-frame clones are kept and a portion is missing. The table lists over a million clones, 78% of them singletons. V dropped 5 bases and J dropped 5 bases, with 7 bases sitting between them. This CDR3 contains 12 residues. Germline lookup yields CDR1 MDHEN and CDR2 SYDVKM. The sample was memory CD4+ T cells from PBMCs. Subset of the sample: CD45RA-negative fraction. V is TRBV28 and J is TRBJ2-4; D remains ambiguous. The clonotype was recovered from a young man in good health. Some clones in this sample may be carry-over from other donors' samples. The CDR3 region is CASSGRENIQYF. The CDR3 nucleotides read TGTGCCAGCAGTGGCAGAGAAAACATTCAGTACTTC.